The 21 T cell receptor beta chains given below trace back to one sample, sequenced in a study of metastatic and nonmetastatic thyroid tumors. Nobody among the patients had been given any treatment before thyroid surgery. With MiXCR, TCRdb reprocessed the PCR reads. The sample comprises roughly 59,000 clones, around 15% of which are singletons, and about a tenth rests with the top ten. The sequenced sample consisted of blood. These receptors were collected from a male donor with papillary thyroid cancer or a benign thyroid nodule (not recorded which). Some clones in this sample may be carry-over from other donors' samples.

This clone was counted at least ten times. The V gene is TRBV6-1, the J gene TRBJ2-7, with 7 bases matching TRBD1. CDR1 and CDR2 (germline): MNHNS, SASEGT. The CDR3 length is 15 residues. J lost 3 bases, V lost 6 bases, and 11 bases had no gene match. The DNA of the CDR3 is TGTGCCAGCAGCGATGACAGGGTAAATTACTACGAGCAGTACTTC. Translated: CASSDDRVNYYEQYF.

This clone was detected ten times or more. The rearrangement uses TRBV7-3 and TRBJ2-6, with D unresolved. This CDR3 comprises 17 residues. Germline CDR1 and CDR2: SGHTA and FQGTGA. V shed 2 bases and J shed 0 bases, with 11 bases lying between them. CDR3 nucleotides: TGTGCCAGCAGCTTAGGTTTTAGTCCCTCTGGGGCCAACGTCCTGACTTTC. This encodes CASSLGFSPSGANVLTF.

This clone has at least ten counts. The chain is built from TRBV7-9 and TRBJ2-7; maybe TRBD1 (6 bases). This CDR3 has 14 amino acids. V lost 6 bases and J 3 bases, leaving 15 bases between the germline ends. Germline CDR1 reads SEHNR; CDR2 reads FQNEAQ (reference sequence). The CDR3 loop is CASSFAGTHYEQYF. CDR3 DNA sequence: TGTGCCAGCAGTTTTGCCGGGACACACTACGAGCAGTACTTC.

This clone occurred many times. The V and J genes are TRBV5-6 and TRBJ1-3; 7 nucleotides line up with TRBD1. With 10 bases clipped from V and 2 bases from J, the junction kept 21 bases outside the gene matches. The germline V gene encodes CDR1 SGHDT and CDR2 YYEEEE. The CDR3 runs to 18 residues. CDR3 coding DNA: TGTGCCGGTAGACCCGGGACAGAGCATGGACTGGCTGGAAACACCATATATTTT. Translated: CAGRPGTEHGLAGNTIYF.

This sequence joins TRBV29-1 and TRBJ2-1; the D gene is possibly TRBD1 (6 bases). Trimming pared 6 bases from V and 6 bases from J, leaving 15 bases between. The CDR3 runs 13 residues. Germline CDR1 and CDR2: SQVTM and ANQGSEA. CDR3 amino acids: CSVWTVTTNEQFF. DNA of the CDR3: TGCAGCGTCTGGACAGTAACCACCAATGAGCAGTTCTTC.

Remarks on this clone: This may arise from a read error, as a much more abundant clone is one base away. The rearrangement uses TRBV5-4 and TRBJ2-1; D is tentatively TRBD1 or TRBD2 (5 bases each). This CDR3 has 15 residues. CDR1 SGHNT and CDR2 YYREEE come from the germline V gene (reference sequence). V lost 3 bases and J 9 bases, leaving 19 bases between the germline ends. CDR3 sequence (DNA): TGTGCCAGCAGCTCACAGAGGGGTCAGTGGGTTGAGCAGTTCTTC. This gives the protein CASSSQRGQWVEQFF.

This clone was observed a single time. The V and J genes are TRBV11-2 and TRBJ2-1; D gene ambiguous. V lost 0 bases to trimming and J lost 7 bases, with 13 bases between them. CDR1 SGHAT and CDR2 FQNNGV come from the germline V gene. The CDR3 totals 15 residues. CDR3 in amino acids: CASSLESHRVNEQFF. In nucleotides, the CDR3 is TGTGCCAGCAGCTTAGAATCGCACAGAGTAAATGAGCAGTTCTTC.

This clone was recorded many times. This chain uses TRBV7-6 with TRBJ2-3, with D possibly matching TRBD2 (5 bases). Trimming removed 5 bases from V and 2 bases from J, with 14 bases in between. CDR1 and CDR2 (germline): SGHVS, FNYEAQ. The CDR3 is made up of 15 amino acids. For the CDR3, the DNA is TGTGCCAGCAGCCCATTCGGGGAAGACACAGATACGCAGTATTTT. This codes for CASSPFGEDTDTQYF.

This clone appeared many times. The J gene is TRBJ2-7, the V gene TRBV28; 9 bases are a match to TRBD1. Per germline, CDR1 MDHEN and CDR2 SYDVKM. V shed 4 bases, J shed 1 base, and the junction held 5 bases outside the gene matches. The CDR3 covers 15 residues. The CDR3: CASSYTGGASYEQYF. The CDR3 DNA follows: TGTGCCAGCAGTTACACAGGGGGCGCATCCTACGAGCAGTACTTC.

In its sample, this clone was seen a few times. The chain couples TRBV4-2 to TRBJ2-1; TRBD2 matches 10 bases. The V gene's germline CDR1 is LGHNA and CDR2 YNFKEQ. Losses at the gene ends were 6 bases for V and 1 base for J; bases not matched to a gene: 12. The CDR3 totals 18 residues. The DNA for the CDR3 is TGTGCCAGCAGATCTCTAGCGGGAGCCCTAGAGTCCTACAATGAGCAGTTCTTC. As protein: CASRSLAGALESYNEQFF.

As to this clone: A much larger clone lies a single base off, so this may be a read error. The rearrangement uses TRBV7-9 and TRBJ2-3; 8 nucleotides align to TRBD2. The CDR3 totals 14 residues. Germline V lookup: CDR1 SEHNR, CDR2 FQNEAQ (reference sequence). The CDR3 coding sequence is TGTGCCAGCATCTTAGGACTAGCTGTAGATACGCAGTATTTT. Translating it yields CASILGLAVDTQYF.

The CDR3, as DNA: TGTGCCAGCAGTGAGAATCCTAGCGGGAGAGGTGAGCAGTTCTTC. Encoded protein: CASSENPSGRGEQFF. V is TRBV2 and J is TRBJ2-1, with 10 bases matching TRBD2. Germline loops: CDR1 SNHLY, CDR2 FYNNEI. V lost 3 bases to trimming and J lost 9 bases; unmatched junction nucleotides: 8. This CDR3 contains 15 residues.

V gene TRBV10-3 combines with J gene TRBJ1-4; D may be TRBD1 (5 bases). From germline, CDR1 is ENHRY and CDR2 SYGVKD. V lost 5 bases to trimming and J lost 2 bases, with 18 bases between them. CDR3 length: 17 amino acids. DNA for the CDR3: TGTGCCATCAGTTCCACTGTGGGGGAGATTACTAATGAAAAACTGTTTTTT. Translated: CAISSTVGEITNEKLFF.

V is TRBV29-1 and J is TRBJ1-1; the D gene is possibly TRBD1 (5 bases). This CDR3 comprises 12 residues. Between the trimmed V and J ends, which lost 7 bases and 2 bases, there was a span of 11 bases. Germline V lookup: CDR1 SQVTM, CDR2 ANQGSEA. The CDR3 region is CSGGPLNTEAFF. The CDR3 nucleotides read TGCAGCGGGGGACCCCTAAACACTGAAGCTTTCTTT.

This clone was seen at least ten times. This chain links TRBV7-9 with TRBJ1-3, with D perhaps matching TRBD1 (6 bases). Germline values: CDR1 SEHNR, CDR2 FQNEAQ (reference sequence). This CDR3 comprises 15 residues. The V and J ends lost 5 bases and 3 bases respectively, with 14 bases between them. The CDR3 nucleotides are TGTGCCAGCAGCACAGGGTGGGAGAATGGAAACACCATATATTTT. Protein sequence: CASSTGWENGNTIYF.

This clone has ten or more counts. This chain links TRBV5-8 with TRBJ1-4, with TRBD1 matching 9 bases. Germline CDR1 reads SGHTS; CDR2 reads YDEGEE. V lost 5 bases to trimming and J lost 7 bases; unmatched junction nucleotides: 9. The CDR3 is 15 residues long. In DNA, the CDR3 is TGTGCCAGCAGATTTTCGGGACAGGGTGCTGAAAAACTGTTTTTT. This encodes CASRFSGQGAEKLFF. The full variable domain, in which reference TRBV5-8 and TRBJ1-4 provide the parts outside the CDR3, is EAGVTQSPTHLIKTRGQQATLRCSPISGHTSVYWYQQALGLGLQFLLWYDEGEERNRGNFPPRFSGRQFPNYSSELNVNALELEDSALYLCASRFSGQGAEKLFFGSGTQLSVL.

This clone was observed at least ten times. The V and J genes are TRBV2 and TRBJ1-6; a possible D gene is TRBD1 (6 bases). The CDR3 loop spans 14 amino acids. V lost 8 bases and J lost 5, with 13 bases in between. Per germline, CDR1 SNHLY and CDR2 FYNNEI. The CDR3 DNA follows: TGTGCCAGCGTGGGGTGGACAGATAATTCACCCCTCCACTTT. Translation gives CASVGWTDNSPLHF.

This clone came up once. V usage is TRBV11-2 and J usage is TRBJ2-3, with a tentative D call TRBD1 (5 bases). CDR1 and CDR2 from the germline V gene are SGHAT and FQNNGV. The CDR3 contains 14 residues. Trimming took 0 bases from V and 4 from J, leaving 8 bases between them. CDR3 amino acids: CASSLDRGPDTQYF. The CDR3 nucleotides are TGTGCCAGCAGCTTAGATAGGGGCCCAGATACGCAGTATTTT.

This clone was seen ten or more times. The CDR3 DNA sequence: TGTGCCAGCACTGCCTCAGGGGTACAAGAGACCCAGTACTTC. Protein: CASTASGVQETQYF. The chain links TRBV6-2 or TRBV6-3 to TRBJ2-5, with D maybe TRBD1 (6 bases). Per the germline V gene, CDR1 is MNHEY and CDR2 is SVGEGT. CDR3 size: 14 residues. V was trimmed by 7 bases and J by 2 bases, leaving 14 bases between them.

This clone was counted once. A read error may account for a junction end that differs from germline. This chain connects TRBV18 to TRBJ2-2; D is undetermined. The CDR3 has 16 amino acids. Germline loops: CDR1 KGHSH, CDR2 LQKENI. CDR3 region: CASSPSRTAYTWELFF. CDR3 DNA: TGTGCCAGCTCACCGTCGCGGACGGCCTACACCTGGGAGCTGTTTTTT.

In regard to this clone: One end of the junction is discordant with germline, which a read error may explain. V usage is TRBV7-3 and J usage is TRBJ2-2; TRBD1 matches 9 bases. Germline values: CDR1 SGHTA, CDR2 FQGTGA. This CDR3 region has 18 residues. CDR3 in amino acids: CASILTSPQGAITGDLFF. The CDR3 DNA sequence: TGTGCCAGCATCTTGACATCACCACAGGGGGCGATCACCGGGGATCTGTTTTTT.